This TCR beta chain appears in the sequencing data of a study of early T cells in non-severe SARS-CoV-2 infection. In the study overall: Bulk RNA taken from unsorted whole blood was sequenced, leaving chains unpaired.

TCRdb re-called the 5' RACE reads through MiXCR, storing one row per CDR3 protein. The table records more than 55,000 distinct CDR3 sequences, about 12% of them present only once. Per the germline V gene, CDR1 is DFQATT and CDR2 is SNEGSKA (reference sequence). This CDR3 region has 13 residues. V lost 5 bases, J lost 5 bases, and 15 bases lay in between. Sequenced: whole blood. The TCR comes from an adult who was a healthcare worker with PCR-confirmed SARS-CoV-2 infection or an uninfected control (not recorded which). The chain carries TRBV20-1 and TRBJ2-5; D gene unclear. The CDR3 sequence is CSAHPGPIETQYF. As DNA, the CDR3 is TGCAGTGCTCATCCCGGGCCTATCGAGACCCAGTACTTC.